Detailed here is one T cell receptor beta chain. Its antigen is unknown. The sample originates from a study of immune cell composition in non-small cell lung cancer. Study results and limitations: Dominant in vivo tumour-associated clones were not shown to share tumour-reactive sequences.

The germline gives CDR1 SGDLS, CDR2 YYNGEE. CDR3 length: 13 residues. V lost 3 bases to trimming and J lost 5 bases; unmatched junction nucleotides: 2. Normal lung was taken at the farthest possible site, at least 3 cm from tumour. Genomic DNA came from frozen unsorted single-cell suspensions. Sequencing was performed with immunoSEQ multiplex PCR; in TCRdb, only in-frame clones are kept and a portion is missing. The sample contains some 6,000 clones, under 75% of which appear only once. The rearrangement links TRBV9 to TRBJ1-5; 7 bases line up with TRBD1. The sample was non-adjacent lung tissue. This TCR derives from a human donor with non-small cell lung cancer. The CDR3 spells CASSEGTDQPQHF. The CDR3 DNA follows: TGTGCCAGCAGCGAAGGGACAGATCAGCCCCAGCATTTT.